This T cell receptor beta chain was recorded in a study of cytomegalovirus exposure and HLA in healthy donors. Study-level information: Drawn from HLA-typed donors, tens of millions of unique TCRs were held in an early data release. Study observations and caveats: V- and J-gene trimming of TCR beta was linked (in a later analysis) to a missense DCLRE1C variant. It was confirmed in vitro that a few of the CMV-associated chains were specific for CMV antigens. Highest at DRB1 and lowest at HLA-C, TCR association rates differed among HLA loci in a later analysis.

The primer mix had 60 Vbeta and 13 Jbeta primers. Assay: immunoSEQ multiplex PCR; the TCRdb copy retains only in-frame clones and omits some. The sample contains approximately 200,000 clones, around 74% of which appear only once. Germline V gene data show CDR1 as SNHLY and CDR2 as FYNNEI. The CDR3 contains 14 residues. V was clipped by 4 bases and J by 5 bases; unmatched bases: 7. Comment on this clone: Its antigen remains unknown.

This clonotype was obtained from a girl aged 10-17 years in good health and CMV-seropositive. The chain couples TRBV2 to TRBJ2-5, with 7 positions matching TRBD1. Specimen: PBMCs. The CDR3 here is CASSGGDSVETQYF. The CDR3 region has the DNA TGTGCCAGCAGTGGTGGGGACAGCGTGGAGACCCAGTACTTC.